One T cell receptor beta chain is described in this entry. Its antigen is unknown. These data belong to a study of Tregs in tolerant kidney transplant recipients. Study results and limitations: Biological reproducibility was not directly addressed, but technical replication error appeared minimal.

Profiled with immunoSEQ multiplex PCR; TCRdb holds only in-frame clones, not every one. Here the sample spans about 240,000 clones, 80% to 85% being singletons. Germline CDR1 reads MNHEY; CDR2 reads SVGAGI. The CDR3 runs 16 residues. Trimming shortened V by 0 bases and J by 2 bases, and 13 bases separated the two germline ends. CD4+CD25+CD127- Tregs, CD4+CD25- non-Tregs, CD4 and CD8 cells were sorted. The receptor's source is a human donor in good health. Specimen: CD4+ T cells from blood. J is TRBJ2-5 and V is TRBV6-5; D possibly corresponds to TRBD1 (5 bases). In DNA, the CDR3 is TGTGCCAGCAGTTACTCGGGCACGGCAGGGCAAGAGACCCAGTACTTC. Amino acids: CASSYSGTAGQETQYF.